The 32 T cell receptor beta chains reported below all come from one sample, sequenced in a study of blood T cells in healthy people across ages. Primers used in a second PCR of about 7 to 12 cycles were a sample-barcoded 5' primer and a J-beta primer mix. One entry per CDR3 protein results from TCRdb running MiXCR on the 5' RACE reads. The repertoire holds fewer than 600,000 distinct CDR3 sequences, with about 25% as singletons. In addition, the sample was reused for a study of T cells of mothers and their children.

The sample taken for sequencing was blood. The receptors stem from a boy younger than 10 in good health.

The table lists this clonotype with a few counts. The J gene is TRBJ2-2, the V gene TRBV3-1; TRBD1 might be the D (5 bases). Trimming cost V 1 base and J 7 bases, with 19 bases left between them. Per the germline V gene, CDR1 is LGHDT and CDR2 is YNNKEL (reference sequence). CDR3 size: 17 residues. CDR3 sequence reads: CASSQGVRVVSDGELFF. CDR3 in DNA: TGTGCCAGCAGCCAAGGTGTCAGGGTTGTATCGGACGGGGAGCTGTTTTTT.

This clonotype turned up a few times. The chain links TRBV29-1 to TRBJ2-5; TRBD2 aligns across 8 bases. Germline V lookup: CDR1 SQVTM, CDR2 ANQGSEA. The CDR3 spans 15 residues. V gave up 4 bases and J gave up 1 base; unmatched junction bases: 8. CDR3 bases: TGCAGCGTTGCCTTTTCTAGCGGGCGCCAAGAGACCCAGTACTTC. It specifies CSVAFSSGRQETQYF.

The chain is built from TRBV18 and TRBJ1-1, with TRBD1 matching over 12 bases. This CDR3 is built from 13 residues. Germline V gene sequence: CDR1 KGHSH, CDR2 LQKENI. The V gene end was trimmed by 3 bases and the J gene end by 10 bases; junction bases not matched to a gene: 3. The CDR3 spells CASSPGQGAGAFF. The CDR3 nucleotides are TGTGCCAGCTCACCGGGACAGGGGGCGGGAGCTTTCTTT.

This chain uses TRBV5-1 with TRBJ2-7; 9 bases map to TRBD1. The germline V gene encodes CDR1 SGHRS and CDR2 YFSETQ. The CDR3 spans 15 residues. V shed 6 bases, J shed 1 base, and the junction held 8 bases outside the gene matches. Here the CDR3 reads CASNSSGTGSYEQYF. CDR3 sequence (DNA): TGCGCCAGCAACTCCTCCGGGACAGGGTCCTACGAGCAGTACTTC.

This chain joins TRBV10-3 and TRBJ2-1; TRBD2 matches 13 bases. Per the germline V gene, CDR1 is ENHRY and CDR2 is SYGVKD. The CDR3 is 16 residues long. V shed 4 bases and J 0 bases; nucleotides not matched to a gene: 0. CDR3 in DNA: TGTGCCATCAGTGGGACTAGCGGGAGCTCCTACAATGAGCAGTTCTTC. Residues: CAISGTSGSSYNEQFF.

V usage is TRBV20-1 and J usage is TRBJ2-1; D not certain. Germline lookup yields CDR1 DFQATT and CDR2 SNEGSKA (reference sequence). The CDR3 spans 11 residues. Between the trimmed V and J ends, which lost 5 bases and 10 bases, there was a span of 12 bases. In nucleotides, the CDR3 is TGCAGTGCTCCCTTCTTAGGCGAGCAGTTCTTC. This codes for CSAPFLGEQFF.

This clonotype was found a few times. The V gene is TRBV7-8, the J gene TRBJ1-1, with a weak D call TRBD1 (6 bases). Deletions cut 5 bases from V and 3 bases from J, with 22 bases between. Germline values: CDR1 SGHVS, CDR2 FQNEAQ. This CDR3 is built from 17 residues. The CDR3 is CASSPAPSTGGYTEAFF. Written as DNA, the CDR3 is TGTGCCAGCAGCCCAGCCCCCTCGACAGGCGGATACACTGAAGCTTTCTTT.

This clonotype appeared a few times. This sequence joins TRBV12-3 or TRBV12-4 and TRBJ1-3; D is unclear. The ends were cut back, 5 bases at V and 4 bases at J, with 18 bases in the middle. The CDR3 spans 16 residues. In DNA form, the CDR3 reads TGTGCCAGCAGTCCTCTGGACTGGGTCTCCGGAAACACCATATATTTT. Translated, it gives CASSPLDWVSGNTIYF.

The chain employs TRBV19 and TRBJ2-4, with a tentative D call TRBD2 (6 bases). With 5 bases removed from V and 1 base from J, the gap between germline ends came to 12 bases. This CDR3 has 15 amino acids. Per the germline V gene, CDR1 is LNHDA and CDR2 is SQIVND (reference sequence). CDR3 coding DNA: TGTGCCAGTAGTCCGCCGACTAGGGCCAAAAACATTCAGTACTTC. It encodes CASSPPTRAKNIQYF.

This clonotype was picked up a small number of times. The chain uses TRBV5-5 and TRBJ1-3; the D is unclear. The CDR3 sequence is 16 residues long. V lost 0 bases and J 0 bases, leaving 10 bases between the germline ends. Germline V gene sequence: CDR1 SGHKS, CDR2 YYEKEE (reference sequence). This CDR3 reads CASSLEPGRSGNTIYF. CDR3 coding DNA: TGTGCCAGCAGCTTGGAGCCAGGCCGCTCTGGAAACACCATATATTTT.

There are a few counts of this clonotype. The chain has TRBV15 and TRBJ2-7, with TRBD2 matching over 8 bases. The end of the DNA aligns better with TRBJ2-5, so the J call may be wrong. The CDR3 sequence is 16 residues long. Per the germline V gene, CDR1 is LNHNV and CDR2 is YYDKDF (reference sequence). The CDR3 region has the DNA TGTGCCACCAGCAGAGATCGGATAGCGGGGTTTGAGACCCAGTACTTC. It yields the protein CATSRDRIAGFETQYF.

This clonotype was recorded a few times. The chain carries TRBV20-1 and TRBJ2-5, with TRBD2 matching over 10 bases. Gene TRBJ2-1 matches the end of the DNA better, so the J call may be wrong. The CDR3 runs to 14 residues. From germline, CDR1 is DFQATT and CDR2 SNEGSKA (reference sequence). The CDR3 region is CSARVLAGHNEQFF. In DNA form, the CDR3 reads TGCAGTGCTAGAGTACTAGCGGGGCACAATGAGCAGTTCTTC.

V usage is TRBV20-1 and J usage is TRBJ2-7; no definite D call. The CDR3 spans 15 residues. Trimming removed 6 bases from V and 3 bases from J, with 21 bases in between. The germline V gene has CDR1 DFQATT and CDR2 SNEGSKA (reference sequence). The CDR3 nucleotides read TGCAGTGCCCAGCGTCCGGGCGTACGAGACTACGAGCAGTACTTC. It is translated as CSAQRPGVRDYEQYF.

The V gene is TRBV19, the J gene TRBJ2-1; TRBD1 or TRBD2 may be the D gene (5 bases each). CDR3 length: 12 residues. CDR1 is LNHDA, CDR2 SQIVND, per germline (reference sequence). Trimming left V 4 bases short and J 12 bases short, with 13 bases between. The CDR3 is CASSTGTKVQFF. CDR3 DNA sequence: TGTGCCAGTAGTACGGGGACGAAGGTGCAGTTCTTC. The whole variable domain, remainder taken from reference TRBV19 and TRBJ2-1, is DGGITQSPKYLFRKEGQNVTLSCEQNLNHDAMYWYRQDPGQGLRLIYYSQIVNDFQKGDIAEGYSVSREKKESFPLTVTSAQKNPTAFYLCASSTGTKVQFFGPGTRLTVL.

This clonotype was seen at least ten times. The chain employs TRBV5-5 and TRBJ1-4; perhaps TRBD1 as D (6 bases). The V end lost 2 bases, the J end lost 4 bases, and 15 bases lay between the germline ends. Germline lookup yields CDR1 SGHKS and CDR2 YYEKEE (reference sequence). This CDR3 has 16 amino acids. CDR3 residues: CASSLIGGADNEKLFF. CDR3 DNA: TGTGCCAGCAGCTTAATTGGGGGCGCAGATAATGAAAAACTGTTTTTT.

This clonotype has just a few counts. The chain couples TRBV27 to TRBJ2-5; 13 bases are shared with TRBD2. In germline, CDR1 is MNHEY, CDR2 SMNVEV (reference sequence). This CDR3 comprises 17 residues. V dropped 2 bases and J dropped 1; count of bases not matched to a gene: 4. As DNA, the CDR3 is TGTGCCAGCAGTTTAGGGGGGACTAGCGGGGCCCAAGAGACCCAGTACTTC. This sequence encodes CASSLGGTSGAQETQYF.

This clonotype occurred a few times. This sequence joins TRBV7-9 and TRBJ2-5; no definite D call. The DNA end is a closer match to TRBJ2-1, so the J assignment may be wrong. This CDR3 comprises 11 residues. CDR1 is SEHNR, CDR2 FQNEAQ, per germline (reference sequence). CDR3 nucleotides: TGTGCCAGCAGCGAGCCGACAGAGCAGTTCTTC. This sequence encodes CASSEPTEQFF.

This chain connects TRBV19 to TRBJ1-2, with unresolved D. The CDR3 spans 11 residues. V lost 3 bases and J lost 7, with 6 bases in between. CDR1 LNHDA and CDR2 SQIVND come from the germline V gene (reference sequence). The CDR3 bases are TGTGCCAGTAGTATTGGGCCTGGCTACACCTTC. This sequence encodes CASSIGPGYTF. Variable domain in full (rest from reference TRBV19 and TRBJ1-2): DGGITQSPKYLFRKEGQNVTLSCEQNLNHDAMYWYRQDPGQGLRLIYYSQIVNDFQKGDIAEGYSVSREKKESFPLTVTSAQKNPTAFYLCASSIGPGYTFGSGTRLTVV.

This chain uses TRBV6-2 or TRBV6-3 with TRBJ2-2; a possible D gene is TRBD1 (6 bases). The CDR3 totals 13 residues. The germline V gene has CDR1 MNHEY and CDR2 SVGEGT. V was pared by 10 bases and J by 0 bases, with 9 bases between. This chain's CDR3 is CAMGHSNTGELFF. CDR3 nucleotides: TGTGCCATGGGACATTCGAACACCGGGGAGCTGTTTTTT.

The rearrangement uses TRBV25-1 and TRBJ1-1; D may be TRBD1 (6 bases). V was pared by 1 base and J by 11 bases, with 11 bases between. This CDR3 has 12 residues. In germline, CDR1 is MGHDK, CDR2 SYGVNS. CDR3 protein: CASSEFRGIAFF. CDR3 sequence (DNA): TGTGCCAGCAGTGAATTCAGGGGTATCGCTTTCTTT.

This clonotype was found many times. V is TRBV20-1 and J is TRBJ2-3; 12 bases agree with TRBD2. Germline lookup yields CDR1 DFQATT and CDR2 SNEGSKA (reference sequence). The CDR3 runs 16 residues. V lost 0 bases, J lost 1 base, and 2 bases stayed unmatched. This CDR3 is CSARDRLAGGTDTQYF. As DNA, the CDR3 is TGCAGTGCTAGAGACCGACTAGCGGGAGGCACAGATACGCAGTATTTT.

The chain has TRBV10-3 and TRBJ2-3, with D uncertain. V shed 2 bases and J shed 5 bases, with 2 bases lying between them. The germline gives CDR1 ENHRY, CDR2 SYGVKD. The CDR3 consists of 11 residues. The CDR3 DNA follows: TGTGCCATCAGTGAGGAAGATACGCAGTATTTT. Translated, it gives CAISEEDTQYF.

There are a few counts of this clonotype. The chain is built from TRBV2 and TRBJ2-2; D is unclear. From germline, CDR1 is SNHLY and CDR2 FYNNEI. V was clipped by 3 bases and J by 6 bases, with 14 bases between them. The CDR3 covers 15 residues. The CDR3 DNA is TGTGCCAGCAGTGAGGAAGGGCCGTGGGCCGGGGAGCTGTTTTTT. This translates into CASSEEGPWAGELFF.

The chain carries TRBV23-1 and TRBJ2-1, with 8 bases identical to TRBD1. TRBV23-1 is labeled an ORF, and its function is uncertain. The CDR3 has 13 residues. Unmatched junction bases numbered 4, after V lost 6 bases and J lost 6 bases. The DNA of the CDR3 is TGCGCCAGCAGCACAGACAGGGGCAATGAGCAGTTCTTC. As protein: CASSTDRGNEQFF.

This sequence joins TRBV29-1 and TRBJ2-2, with 11 bases identical to TRBD1. The germline V gene has CDR1 SQVTM and CDR2 ANQGSEA. CDR3 length: 15 amino acids. J lost 6 bases, V lost 4 bases, and 7 bases had no gene match. In DNA, the CDR3 is TGCAGCGTTGGCGGGACAGGGGGGGTTGCCGGGGAGCTGTTTTTT. Translation: CSVGGTGGVAGELFF.

Worth noting for this clonotype: At one end the junction does not follow the germline gene, possibly because of a read error. The chain employs TRBV4-3 and TRBJ1-1, with D tentatively TRBD1 (6 bases). CDR3 length equals 17 residues. Germline assignment: CDR1 LGHNA and CDR2 YSLEER. The CDR3 bases are TGCGCCAGCAGTCAAGATTTAATTTATCGGGGGCCCTTCGGGGCTTTCTTT. Its translation is CASSQDLIYRGPFGAFF.

This clonotype showed up many times. The V and J genes are TRBV7-9 and TRBJ1-1; D ambiguous. Germline V gene sequence: CDR1 SEHNR, CDR2 FQNEAQ (reference sequence). V was shortened by 3 bases and J by 0 bases, with 2 bases between the two germline ends. The CDR3 is 12 amino acids. The CDR3 protein is CASSLVNTEAFF. In nucleotides, the CDR3 is TGTGCCAGCAGCTTGGTGAACACTGAAGCTTTCTTT. Looking up the rest from reference TRBV7-9 and TRBJ1-1 gives the full variable domain: DTGVSQNPRHKITKRGQNVTFRCDPISEHNRLYWYRQTLGQGPEFLTYFQNEAQLEKSRLLSDRFSAERPKGSFSTLEIQRTEQGDSAMYLCASSLVNTEAFFGQGTRLTVV.

This clonotype came up many times. The chain has TRBV20-1 and TRBJ1-1, with D tentatively TRBD1 (6 bases). Trimming left V 1 base short and J 3 bases short, with 9 bases between. Germline V gene lookup returns CDR1 DFQATT and CDR2 SNEGSKA (reference sequence). CDR3 length equals 13 residues. CDR3 amino acids: CSARVNRDTEAFF. CDR3 coding DNA: TGCAGTGCTAGAGTCAACAGGGACACTGAAGCTTTCTTT.

The chain joins TRBV3-1 to TRBJ2-1; 7 bases align to TRBD2. Germline values: CDR1 LGHDT, CDR2 YNNKEL (reference sequence). This CDR3 comprises 17 residues. V was pared by 4 bases and J by 0 bases, with 9 bases of the junction left unmatched. CDR3 loop: CASSRLSGVSSYNEQFF. For the CDR3, the DNA is TGTGCCAGCAGCCGACTGAGCGGGGTTAGCTCCTACAATGAGCAGTTCTTC.

In its sample, this clonotype was seen a few times. This chain joins TRBV7-6 and TRBJ2-5, with 9 positions matching TRBD1. The ends lost 3 bases at V and 1 base at J; junction bases unmatched: 9. The CDR3 is 17 amino acids. Germline CDR1 SGHVS, CDR2 FNYEAQ. The CDR3 loop reads CASSFLRDRDAQETQYF. The CDR3 nucleotides are TGTGCCAGCAGCTTCCTCCGGGACAGGGACGCCCAAGAGACCCAGTACTTC.

The rearrangement uses TRBV5-1 and TRBJ2-7, with no clear D. The J call may be wrong; the DNA end is better matched by TRBJ2-5. This CDR3 has 15 residues. Germline lookup yields CDR1 SGHRS and CDR2 YFSETQ. The CDR3 protein is CASSLAGAFQETQYF. The CDR3 coding sequence is TGCGCCAGCAGCTTGGCCGGAGCGTTCCAAGAGACCCAGTACTTC.

In its sample, this clonotype was seen a few times. For the CDR3, the DNA is TGTGCCAGCACGATAGAGGGGGAATGGAACACCATATATTTT. It specifies CASTIEGEWNTIYF. The chain combines TRBV6-1 with TRBJ1-3; maybe TRBD1 (6 bases). V lost 7 bases, J lost 7 bases, and 17 bases lay in between. This CDR3 contains 14 residues. Germline assignment: CDR1 MNHNS and CDR2 SASEGT.